These T cell receptor beta chains were read from a single sample in a study of T cell changes during pregnancy in multiple sclerosis. TCRdb keeps only in-frame clones here, not all; method: immunoSEQ multiplex PCR. The data hold some 37,000 clones, with approximately 89% observed a single time. This specimen consisted of CD8+ T cells from peripheral blood mononuclear cells, obtained in the third trimester of pregnancy. The receptor set was obtained from a female donor with multiple sclerosis, enrolled in a pregnancy study. The CDR3 runs from the conserved cysteine through the conserved F or W. D genes are given only for firm matches. Only some rows state a clone size, as once, few, many or a class for expanded clones.

TRBJ2-7 | . | . | TRBV27 | CASSFGTFYEQYF | TGTGCCAGCAGTTTCGGGACTTTCTACGAGCAGTACTTC
TRBJ2-2 | . | TRBD1 | TRBV7-9 | CASSPGTGVLSGELFF | TGTGCCAGCAGCCCCGGGACAGGGGTCCTTAGCGGGGAGCTGTTTTTT
TRBJ1-6 | . | . | TRBV19 | CASNPTDSDNSPLHF | TGTGCCAGTAATCCTACTGACAGCGATAATTCACCCCTCCACTTT
TRBJ2-1 | . | TRBD2 | TRBV7-2 | CASSSKTSGSPRSYNEQFF | TGTGCCAGCAGCTCCAAGACTAGCGGGAGCCCAAGATCCTACAATGAGCAGTTCTTC
TRBJ1-2 | . | . | TRBV4-2 | CASSPGDTDYGYTF | TGTGCCAGCAGCCCTGGGGACACCGACTATGGCTACACCTTC
TRBJ1-3 | . | . | TRBV30 | CAWSVPPPPTRSGNTIYF | TGTGCCTGGAGTGTACCCCCACCACCCACACGATCTGGAAACACCATATATTTT
TRBJ2-5 | . | TRBD1 | TRBV29-1 | CSVETGGGETQYF | TGCAGCGTGGAAACAGGGGGTGGAGAGACCCAGTACTTC
TRBJ2-7 | . | TRBD2 | TRBV4-1 | CASSHTGTSGTYEQYF | TGCGCCAGCAGCCACACCGGGACTAGCGGTACCTACGAGCAGTACTTC
TRBJ2-7 | . | . | TRBV5-4 | CASSLTGFEQYF | TGTGCCAGCAGCCTTACAGGGTTCGAGCAGTACTTC
TRBJ1-5 | . | . | TRBV6-6 | CASSFGASNQPQHF | TGTGCCAGCAGTTTTGGGGCTAGCAATCAGCCCCAGCATTTT
TRBJ2-7 | . | TRBD2 | TRBV9 | CASSVGAGLEMYF | TGTGCCAGCAGCGTAGGAGCGGGACTAGAAATGTACTTC
TRBJ1-2 | . | . | TRBV6-5 | CASRTGTPYGYTF | TGTGCCAGCAGAACCGGGACACCTTATGGCTACACCTTC
TRBJ2-2 | . | . | TRBV9 | CASSEQGSGELFF | TGTGCCAGCAGCGAACAGGGCTCCGGGGAGCTGTTTTTT
TRBJ2-3 | . | TRBD2 | TRBV27 | CASSAWGGNTDTQYF | TGTGCCAGCAGTGCATGGGGAGGGAACACAGATACGCAGTATTTT
TRBJ2-1 | . | . | TRBV9 | CASSDSDWRGNEQFF | TGTGCCAGCAGCGATTCGGACTGGCGGGGAAATGAGCAGTTCTTC
TRBJ2-5 | once | TRBD1 | TRBV2 | CASSEVGDRGSWETQYF | TGTGCCAGCAGTGAAGTTGGGGACAGGGGTAGTTGGGAGACCCAGTACTTC
TRBJ2-5 | . | TRBD2 | TRBV2 | CASSLTSGRSQETQYF | TGTGCCAGCAGTTTGACTAGCGGGAGAAGCCAAGAGACCCAGTACTTC
TRBJ2-7 | . | TRBD1 | TRBV7-9 | CASSRTGQGLAEQYF | TGTGCCAGCAGCCGAACGGGACAGGGTCTTGCCGAGCAGTACTTC